The present T cell receptor beta chain was sequenced within a study of shared clonotypes between healthy human individuals. Original methodology: ImmunoSEQ yielded junction-only sequences lacking quality scores, so filtering differed. Produced via immunoSEQ multiplex PCR; TCRdb's table is partial and in-frame only. V and J calls and clone size are copied from that table; D and trimming were computed from the DNA. Of 2,500,000 or so clones detected, 92% appear once; the ten largest clones hold 0.37%. The CDR3 is 13 residues long. The J segment lost 8 bases and the V segment lost 1 base, leaving 3 bases of the junction unmatched. Germline V gene sequence: CDR1 SEHNR, CDR2 FQNEAQ (reference sequence).

The genes are TRBV7-9 and TRBJ1-2; 8 bases line up with TRBD1. This clonotype was obtained from a man aged 18 to 30 in good health. Some clones in this sample may be carry-over from other donors' samples. Sequenced: naive CD4+ T cells from PBMCs. Subset noted: CD45RA+ positively selected. The CDR3, as DNA: TGTGCCAGCAGCTTAGACGGACAGGGCGGCTACACCTTC. Its translation: CASSLDGQGGYTF.